This TCR beta chain was profiled in a study of blood T cell repertoires in COVID-19. With 5 bases removed from V and 0 bases from J, the gap between germline ends came to 8 bases. CDR3 length equals 13 residues. The germline V gene encodes CDR1 SGHNT and CDR2 YENEEA. Original handling: The authors estimated nucleated cell counts from reference gene primer amplification. The table came from immunoSEQ multiplex PCR; TCRdb's copy has only in-frame clones and leaves some out. The V and J calls and clone size were taken over from that table, and D and trimming were inferred from the DNA. In the table there are approximately 22,000 clones, under 95% of which are singletons.

The sample consisted of peripheral blood. The chain uses TRBV11-3 and TRBJ2-7; D uncertain. This clonotype was obtained from a man aged 65 to 85 with active COVID-19. The CDR3 region is CASSLRSSYEQYF. For the CDR3, the DNA is TGTGCCAGCAGCCTACGGTCCTCCTACGAGCAGTACTTC. The entire variable domain, with the rest obtained from reference TRBV11-3 and TRBJ2-7, is as follows: EAGVVQSPRYKIIEKKQPVAFWCNPISGHNTLYWYLQNLGQGPELLIRYENEEAVDDSQLPKDRFSAERLKGVDSTLKIQPAELGDSAVYLCASSLRSSYEQYFGPGTRLTVT.